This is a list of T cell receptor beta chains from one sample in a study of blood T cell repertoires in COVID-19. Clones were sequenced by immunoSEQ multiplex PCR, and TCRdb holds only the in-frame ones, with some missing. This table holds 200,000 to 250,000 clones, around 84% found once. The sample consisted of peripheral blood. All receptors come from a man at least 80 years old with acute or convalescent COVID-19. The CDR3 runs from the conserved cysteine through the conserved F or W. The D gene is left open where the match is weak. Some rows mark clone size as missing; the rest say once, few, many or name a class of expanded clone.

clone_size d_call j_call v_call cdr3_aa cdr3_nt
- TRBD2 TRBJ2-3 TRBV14 CASSQLAGVSYTQYF TGTGCCAGCAGCCAGCTAGCGGGAGTTTCGTATACGCAGTATTTT
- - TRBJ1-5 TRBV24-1 CATSDSRRGNQPQHF TGTGCCACCAGTGACTCCAGGCGGGGCAATCAGCCCCAGCATTTT
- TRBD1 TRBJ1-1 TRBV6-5 CASSTQGAVSF TGTGCCAGCAGTACACAGGGGGCCGTTTCATTT
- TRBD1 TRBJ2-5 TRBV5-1 CASSLGTGRETQYF TGCGCCAGCAGCTTGGGGACAGGCCGCGAGACCCAGTACTTC
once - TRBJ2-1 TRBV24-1 CATSHTGTNEQFF TGTGCCACCTCTCACACAGGGACAAATGAGCAGTTCTTC
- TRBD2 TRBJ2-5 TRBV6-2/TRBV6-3 CASSYSRAAAGGPGETQYF TGTGCCAGCAGTTACTCGAGAGCGGCTGCGGGAGGGCCGGGGGAGACCCAGTACTTC
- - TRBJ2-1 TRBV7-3 CASSLHRGGPYNEQFF TGTGCCAGCAGCTTACACAGGGGGGGCCCCTACAATGAGCAGTTCTTC
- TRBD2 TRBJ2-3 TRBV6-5 CASSYSTSGIGDTQYF TGTGCCAGCAGTTACTCTACTAGCGGGATAGGGGATACGCAGTATTTT
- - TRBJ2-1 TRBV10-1 CASSGQFNEQFF TGCGCCAGCAGTGGACAGTTCAATGAGCAGTTCTTC
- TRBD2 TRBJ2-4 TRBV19 CASSIDKAGEGAKNIQYF TGTGCCAGTAGTATAGATAAGGCGGGAGAAGGAGCCAAAAACATTCAGTACTTC
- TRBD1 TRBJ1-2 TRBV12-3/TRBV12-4 CASSFGTGVGYTF TGTGCCAGCAGCTTCGGGACAGGGGTAGGCTACACCTTC
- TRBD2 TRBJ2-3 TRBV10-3 CAISLGLAGRADTQYF TGTGCCATCAGCCTCGGACTAGCGGGAAGGGCAGATACGCAGTATTTT
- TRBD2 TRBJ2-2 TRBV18 CASSPPSLAGATGELFF TGTGCCAGCTCACCACCAAGCCTAGCGGGAGCCACCGGGGAGCTGTTTTTT
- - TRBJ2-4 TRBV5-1 CASSFHSVTTPQLAKNIQYF TGCGCCAGCAGCTTCCATAGCGTGACGACTCCGCAGCTAGCCAAAAACATTCAGTACTTC
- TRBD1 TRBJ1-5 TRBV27 CASSAGTGGNQPQHF TGTGCCAGCAGTGCCGGGACAGGGGGCAATCAGCCCCAGCATTTT
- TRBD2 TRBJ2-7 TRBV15 CATSRVSSGRHEQYF TGTGCCACCAGCAGAGTTTCTAGCGGGAGGCACGAGCAGTACTTC
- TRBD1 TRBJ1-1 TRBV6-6 CAGTAGGPGKGEAFF TGTGCCGGTACCGCAGGGGGCCCGGGGAAGGGTGAAGCTTTCTTT
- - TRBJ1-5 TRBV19 CASSSRGPQPQHF TGTGCCAGTAGTAGCAGGGGACCTCAGCCCCAGCATTTT
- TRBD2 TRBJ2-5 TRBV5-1 CASSLAGLAGGPETQYF TGCGCCAGCAGCTTGGCCGGTTTGGCGGGAGGGCCGGAGACCCAGTACTTC
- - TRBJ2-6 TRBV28 CASSLTRAGANVLTF TGTGCCAGCAGTTTAACCCGGGCTGGGGCCAACGTCCTGACTTTC
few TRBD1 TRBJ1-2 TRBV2 CASSQTGGLYGYTF TGTGCCAGCAGTCAGACAGGGGGCCTCTATGGCTACACCTTC
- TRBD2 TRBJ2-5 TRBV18 CASSPGLAGAETQYF TGTGCCAGCTCACCGGGACTAGCGGGAGCAGAGACCCAGTACTTC
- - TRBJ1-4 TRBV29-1 CSVGGGGANEKLFF TGCAGCGTTGGTGGCGGGGGTGCTAATGAAAAACTGTTTTTT
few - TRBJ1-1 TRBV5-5 CASSLASDEAFF TGTGCCAGCAGCTTGGCGTCAGATGAAGCTTTCTTT
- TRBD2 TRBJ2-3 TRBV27 CASRPLAATTDTQYF TGTGCCAGCAGACCTCTAGCGGCAACCACAGATACGCAGTATTTT
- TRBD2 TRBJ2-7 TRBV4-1 CASSQGTSGFYEQYF TGCGCCAGCAGCCAAGGGACTAGCGGTTTCTACGAGCAGTACTTC
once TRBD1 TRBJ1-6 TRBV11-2 CASSLLRDSNSPLHF TGTGCCAGCAGCTTGTTACGGGACAGCAATTCACCCCTCCACTTT
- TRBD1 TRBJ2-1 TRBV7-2 CASSKPTGVMQFF TGTGCCAGCAGCAAGCCGACAGGGGTGATGCAGTTCTTC
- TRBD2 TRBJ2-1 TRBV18 CASAPLAGGNEQFF TGTGCCAGCGCCCCTCTAGCGGGAGGCAATGAGCAGTTCTTC
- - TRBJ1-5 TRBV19 CASSISQGNQPQHF TGTGCCAGTAGTATATCACAGGGAAATCAGCCCCAGCATTTT
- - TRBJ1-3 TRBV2 CASRDGQHSGNTIYF TGTGCCAGCAGAGATGGACAGCACTCTGGAAACACCATATATTTT